These 27 T cell receptor beta chains were all obtained from the same sample, sequenced in a study of cytomegalovirus exposure and HLA in healthy donors listed by TCRdb under 2017. Library preparation used the immunoSEQ multiplex PCR assay. The multiplex PCR relied on a mix of 60 forward primers for TCR Vbeta segments and 13 reverse primers for TCR Jbeta segments. TCRdb obtained this table from immuneACCESS and retained in-frame rearrangements with V and J assigned. These tables miss some clones; where compared with another copy, unresolved V genes account for less than half of the shortfall, and the remainder is unexplained. Across this sample there are about 37,000 clones, with roughly 76% seen only once. 7.5% to 10% of the sample lies in the top ten. The sequencing input was PBMCs. Receptors originate from a woman between 40 and 50 years old in good health and CMV-seronegative.

The rearrangement links TRBV4-2 to TRBJ1-1; D remains ambiguous. This CDR3 has 14 residues. The V gene lost 0 bases and the J gene lost 1 base, with 6 bases spanning the gap. CDR1 is LGHNA, CDR2 YNFKEQ, per germline. In nucleotides, the CDR3 is TGTGCCAGCAGCCAAGAAGCGGAGAACACTGAAGCTTTCTTT. Its protein product is CASSQEAENTEAFF.

This chain connects TRBV5-4 to TRBJ2-7; D is possibly TRBD2 (5 bases). The V gene's germline CDR1 is SGHNT and CDR2 YYREEE (reference sequence). The CDR3 has 12 residues. V was cut by 1 base and J by 9 bases, with 11 bases left in between. CDR3 in amino acids: CASSLSGGRQYF. The DNA for the CDR3 is TGTGCCAGCAGCTTGAGCGGAGGTCGGCAGTACTTC.

This clone was detected once. The V call is TRBV27, the J call TRBJ2-1, with 7 bases matching TRBD2. This CDR3 is 15 amino acids long. Germline V gene sequence: CDR1 MNHEY, CDR2 SMNVEV (reference sequence). The ends lost 1 base at V and 5 bases at J; junction bases unmatched: 5. The CDR3 bases are TGTGCCAGCAGTTTATTGGGGGGGTCTAACAATGAGCAGTTCTTC. The encoded protein is CASSLLGGSNNEQFF.

This sequence joins TRBV7-3 and TRBJ1-1, with TRBD1 identical over 11 bases. Germline V CDR1 and CDR2: SGHTA, FQGTGA. CDR3 length: 13 residues. Germline trimming cut 8 bases from V and 2 bases from J; bases unmatched to any gene: 1. As DNA, the CDR3 is TGTGCCAGCGGACAGGGGGCAAACACTGAAGCTTTCTTT. Translation gives CASGQGANTEAFF.

This clone has a single count. The V call is TRBV19, the J call TRBJ1-4; 8 bases map to TRBD1. The germline V gene encodes CDR1 LNHDA and CDR2 SQIVND (reference sequence). This CDR3 comprises 16 residues. The trim removed 7 bases at V and 6 bases at J, leaving 13 bases unmatched. Here the CDR3 DNA reads TGTGCCAGTACTACCTCTCGACAGGGGACGCATGAAAAACTGTTTTTT. It translates to CASTTSRQGTHEKLFF.

On this clone: A junction boundary mismatches the germline segment, possibly from a read error. The V and J genes are TRBV29-1 and TRBJ2-5; the match to TRBD2 covers 12 bases. Germline assignment: CDR1 SQVTM and CDR2 ANQGSEA. The CDR3 is made up of 14 amino acids. In DNA form, the CDR3 reads TGCATCGTTCAACTAGCGGGGGGCCAAGAGACCCAGTACTTC. This sequence encodes CIVQLAGGQETQYF.

The chain links TRBV19 to TRBJ1-5, with a tentative D call TRBD1 (6 bases). The CDR3 is 17 residues long. CDR1 and CDR2 (germline): LNHDA, SQIVND (reference sequence). V was clipped by 3 bases and J by 2 bases, with 17 bases between them. CDR3 loop: CASSIHIRGGGNQPQHF. The CDR3 DNA sequence: TGTGCCAGTAGTATCCACATCAGGGGTGGCGGCAATCAGCCCCAGCATTTT.

The gene calls are TRBV18 and TRBJ2-6; a possible D gene is TRBD1 (6 bases). CDR3 length: 15 residues. CDR1 and CDR2 (germline): KGHSH, LQKENI. Trimming removed 6 bases at V and 3 bases at J, with 12 bases between. As DNA, the CDR3 is TGTGCCAGCTCGGTGGGGGCAATTGGGGCCAACGTCCTGACTTTC. As protein: CASSVGAIGANVLTF.

J is TRBJ1-4 and V is TRBV5-1, with a weak D call TRBD1 (5 bases). Germline V CDR1 and CDR2: SGHRS, YFSETQ. The CDR3 is 16 amino acids. V gave up 0 bases and J gave up 6 bases, with 15 bases separating them. In DNA form, the CDR3 reads TGCGCCAGCAGCTTGGCCCTGGCAGGGAGGGATGAAAAACTGTTTTTT. Translation: CASSLALAGRDEKLFF.

This chain uses TRBV7-9 with TRBJ1-2, with D unclear. Germline CDR1 reads SEHNR; CDR2 reads FQNEAQ (reference sequence). The CDR3 sequence is 12 residues long. The V and J ends lost 5 bases and 7 bases respectively, with 11 bases between them. The CDR3 loop is CASSPDIVGYTF. DNA of the CDR3: TGTGCCAGCAGCCCAGACATTGTTGGCTACACCTTC.

This chain connects TRBV2 to TRBJ1-5; TRBD1 aligns across 8 bases. This CDR3 has 14 residues. Per the germline V gene, CDR1 is SNHLY and CDR2 is FYNNEI. The junction had 2 bases not matched to a gene; V was cut back by 4 bases and J by 3 bases. The CDR3 loop is CASSGTGPNQPQHF. Written as DNA, the CDR3 is TGTGCCAGCAGTGGGACAGGGCCCAATCAGCCCCAGCATTTT. Looking up the rest from reference TRBV2 and TRBJ1-5 gives the full variable domain: EPEVTQTPSHQVTQMGQEVILRCVPISNHLYFYWYRQILGQKVEFLVSFYNNEISEKSEIFDDQFSVERPDGSNFTLKIRSTKLEDSAMYFCASSGTGPNQPQHFGDGTRLSIL.

Remarks on this clone: The CDR3 does not close with the conserved phenylalanine or tryptophan, likely indicating a read error. The CDR3 reads CASSYPSFTGTGGVGNEKLFV. CDR3 nucleotides: TGTGCCAGCAGTTACCCCAGCTTCACCGGGACAGGGGGGGTTGGTAATGAAAAACTGTTTGTT. The V and J genes are TRBV2 and TRBJ1-4; 11 nucleotides line up with TRBD1. The CDR3 runs 21 residues. V trimming: 5 bases; J trimming: 4 bases; junction bases outside the gene matches: 21. Germline-derived CDR1 and CDR2 are SNHLY and FYNNEI.

J is TRBJ1-1 and V is TRBV11-2; 8 bases are shared with TRBD1. The V gene's germline CDR1 is SGHAT and CDR2 FQNNGV. This CDR3 spans 14 amino acids. V dropped 10 bases and J dropped 1; count of bases not matched to a gene: 8. The CDR3 protein is CATLSGTGNTEAFF. The CDR3 DNA reads as TGTGCCACCTTATCCGGGACAGGGAACACTGAAGCTTTCTTT.

The chain joins TRBV19 to TRBJ1-5; TRBD1 matches 10 bases. V trimming: 7 bases; J trimming: 2 bases; junction bases outside the gene matches: 5. Germline CDR1 LNHDA, CDR2 SQIVND (reference sequence). The CDR3 consists of 15 residues. The DNA for the CDR3 is TGTGCCAGTATGAAAGGGACAGGGGGCAATCAGCCCCAGCATTTT. The encoded protein is CASMKGTGGNQPQHF.

The chain recombines TRBV2 with TRBJ2-1; 9 bases are shared with TRBD1. The V gene's germline CDR1 is SNHLY and CDR2 FYNNEI. V dropped 6 bases and J dropped 8; count of bases not matched to a gene: 8. CDR3 length: 14 residues. Written as DNA, the CDR3 is TGTGCCAGCAGCCCCGGACAGGGGAGGGATGAGCAGTTCTTC. It encodes CASSPGQGRDEQFF.

The chain has TRBV6-1 and TRBJ1-5; 7 nucleotides match TRBD1. The CDR3 length is 15 residues. Looked up from germline, CDR1 is MNHNS and CDR2 is SASEGT. V lost 6 bases and J lost 2; bases outside the gene matches: 7. CDR3 in amino acids: CASRVDRARNQPQHF. The CDR3 DNA reads TGTGCCAGCAGGGTCGACAGGGCGCGCAATCAGCCCCAGCATTTT.

The rearrangement uses TRBV5-1 and TRBJ2-2; 9 bases agree with TRBD1. CDR1 and CDR2 from the germline V gene are SGHRS and YFSETQ. There are 15 residues in the CDR3. V lost 4 bases, J lost 8 bases, and 9 bases stayed unmatched. CDR3 sequence reads: CASSRRTGDEGELFF. The CDR3, as DNA: TGCGCCAGCAGCCGACGGACAGGGGACGAAGGGGAGCTGTTTTTT.

V is TRBV2 and J is TRBJ1-5; no firm D call. V dropped 2 bases and J dropped 0 bases, with 5 bases sitting between them. The CDR3 totals 14 residues. Germline V CDR1 and CDR2: SNHLY, FYNNEI. CDR3 sequence reads: CASSESVSNQPQHF. CDR3 sequence (DNA): TGTGCCAGCAGTGAATCGGTTAGCAATCAGCCCCAGCATTTT.

The gene calls are TRBV9 and TRBJ2-1; possible D gene TRBD1, 6 bases. Trimming stripped 1 base from V and 5 bases from J, with 7 bases between. Germline V lookup: CDR1 SGDLS, CDR2 YYNGEE. This CDR3 contains 13 residues. CDR3 residues: CASSVTGHNEQFF. DNA for the CDR3: TGTGCCAGCAGCGTAACAGGGCACAATGAGCAGTTCTTC.

J is TRBJ2-5 and V is TRBV14; the D is unclear. The V gene's germline CDR1 is SGHDN and CDR2 FVKESK. V lost 2 bases, J lost 2 bases, and 9 bases lay in between. There are 14 residues in the CDR3. This chain's CDR3 is CASSQRRRQETQYF. For the CDR3, the DNA is TGTGCCAGCAGCCAACGTCGCAGACAAGAGACCCAGTACTTC.

The chain is built from TRBV7-2 and TRBJ1-2; 11 bases are a match to TRBD1. In germline, CDR1 is SGHTA, CDR2 FQGNSA. The CDR3 is 15 amino acids. V shed 5 bases, J shed 8 bases, and the junction held 10 bases outside the gene matches. Here the CDR3 reads CASSPGGQGVRGYTF. The CDR3 coding sequence is TGTGCCAGCAGCCCCGGGGGACAGGGGGTAAGGGGCTACACCTTC.

The chain recombines TRBV2 with TRBJ1-2; 9 nucleotides line up with TRBD1. CDR3 size: 14 residues. The trim removed 6 bases at V and 7 bases at J, leaving 9 bases unmatched. Germline CDR1 SNHLY, CDR2 FYNNEI. The CDR3 DNA is TGTGCCAGCAGGCAACAGGGGGCGCCGGGTGGCTACACCTTC. Its protein product is CASRQQGAPGGYTF. Looking up the rest from reference TRBV2 and TRBJ1-2 gives the full variable domain: EPEVTQTPSHQVTQMGQEVILRCVPISNHLYFYWYRQILGQKVEFLVSFYNNEISEKSEIFDDQFSVERPDGSNFTLKIRSTKLEDSAMYFCASRQQGAPGGYTFGSGTRLTVV.

The chain has TRBV27 and TRBJ2-1, with 7 bases identical to TRBD1. This CDR3 comprises 16 residues. Germline V gives CDR1 MNHEY, CDR2 SMNVEV (reference sequence). Trimming cost V 5 bases and J 3 bases; bases outside gene matches: 10. The DNA of the CDR3 is TGTGCCAGCAGTGACAACACCGGGACAGACTACAATGAGCAGTTCTTC. Translated: CASSDNTGTDYNEQFF.

The rearrangement uses TRBV18 and TRBJ1-5, with D possibly matching TRBD1 (6 bases). The CDR3 sequence is 13 residues long. Germline CDR1 reads KGHSH; CDR2 reads LQKENI. Trimming shortened V by 4 bases and J by 5 bases, and 9 bases separated the two germline ends. In nucleotides, the CDR3 is TGTGCCAGCTCACGGGACACCCATCAGCCCCAGCATTTT. It specifies CASSRDTHQPQHF.

J is TRBJ1-3 and V is TRBV6-6, with D hard to call. V lost 1 base to trimming and J lost 3 bases, with 4 bases between them. CDR3 length: 13 amino acids. The germline V gene encodes CDR1 MNHNY and CDR2 SVGAGI (reference sequence). CDR3 loop: CASSYFIGNTIYF. The CDR3 nucleotides are TGTGCCAGCAGTTACTTTATTGGAAACACCATATATTTT.

The V and J genes are TRBV5-8 and TRBJ2-2, with D perhaps matching TRBD1 (5 bases). Germline assignment: CDR1 SGHTS and CDR2 YDEGEE. Trimming removed 1 base from V and 3 bases from J, with 7 bases in between. The length of the CDR3 is 14 residues. Here the CDR3 DNA reads TGTGCCAGCAGCTTGTCAGGGTACACCGGGGAGCTGTTTTTT. Translated, it gives CASSLSGYTGELFF. Variable domain in full (rest from reference TRBV5-8 and TRBJ2-2): EAGVTQSPTHLIKTRGQQATLRCSPISGHTSVYWYQQALGLGLQFLLWYDEGEERNRGNFPPRFSGRQFPNYSSELNVNALELEDSALYLCASSLSGYTGELFFGEGSRLTVL.

The count of this clone is one. The chain joins TRBV7-3 to TRBJ2-1; D uncertain. The CDR3 is made up of 13 amino acids. Trimming took off 5 bases at V and 4 bases at J, with 9 bases between the two ends. Germline V gene sequence: CDR1 SGHTA, CDR2 FQGTGA. The CDR3 sequence is CASSDQAYNEQFF. CDR3 DNA: TGTGCCAGCAGCGATCAAGCTTACAATGAGCAGTTCTTC.